One TCR beta chain is described in this entry. The junction and the germline gene differ at one end; a read error may be behind it. Each diagnosis was determined on the basis of clinical symptoms, serum thyroxine, TRAb, thyroid ultrasound and orbital computed tomography. Using RNA transcripts, the TCR beta CDR3 regions were amplified. HTBI primers were used in a first-round RT-PCR, which preceded a second-round multiplex PCR. From the multiplex PCR reads, TCRdb called clonotypes with MiXCR, one entry per CDR3 protein. This sample has over a million distinct CDR3 sequences; about 40% occur once, and the top ten carry approximately 12%. These data belong to a study of Graves' ophthalmopathy and Graves' hyperthyroidism. The CDR3 is 14 amino acids. Germline V gives CDR1 SQVTM, CDR2 ANQGSEA.

V gene TRBV29-1 combines with J gene TRBJ2-5, with D possibly called TRBD1 or TRBD2 (5 bases each). The sequence was obtained from an adult man with Graves' hyperthyroidism. Sequencing used peripheral blood or thyroid tissue (not recorded which). CDR3 DNA: TGCAGCGTTGTGCCTTCCGGGGAAGGGGAGACACAGTACTTC. It encodes CSVVPSGEGETQYF.